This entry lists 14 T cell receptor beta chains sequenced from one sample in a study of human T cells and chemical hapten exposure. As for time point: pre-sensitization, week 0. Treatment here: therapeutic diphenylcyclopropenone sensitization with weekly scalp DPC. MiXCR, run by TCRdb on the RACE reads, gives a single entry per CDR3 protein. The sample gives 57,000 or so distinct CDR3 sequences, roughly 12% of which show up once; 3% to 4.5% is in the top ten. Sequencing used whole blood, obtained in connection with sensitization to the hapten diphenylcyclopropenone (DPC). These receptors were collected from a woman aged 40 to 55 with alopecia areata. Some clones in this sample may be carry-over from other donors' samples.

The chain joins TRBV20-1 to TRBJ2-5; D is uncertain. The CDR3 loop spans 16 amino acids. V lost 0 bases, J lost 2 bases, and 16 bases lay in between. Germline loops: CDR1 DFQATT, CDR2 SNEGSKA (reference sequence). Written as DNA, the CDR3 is TGCAGTGCTAGAGATATTTATCGTCCGGGTCAAGAGACCCAGTACTTC. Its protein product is CSARDIYRPGQETQYF.

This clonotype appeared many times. The CDR3 spells CASSFEANTEAFF. CDR3 nucleotides: TGTGCCAGCAGTTTTGAGGCGAACACTGAAGCTTTCTTT. V usage is TRBV6-2 or TRBV6-3 and J usage is TRBJ1-1; D unresolved. The germline V and J ends were trimmed by 4 bases and 1 base, with 7 bases remaining between them. The CDR3 runs to 13 residues. Germline V gives CDR1 MNHEY, CDR2 SVGEGT.

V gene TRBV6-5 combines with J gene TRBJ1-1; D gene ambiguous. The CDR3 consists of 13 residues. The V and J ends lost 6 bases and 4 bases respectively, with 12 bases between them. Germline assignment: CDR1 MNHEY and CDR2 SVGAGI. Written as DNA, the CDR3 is TGTGCCAGCAGATTTCGCGGGATCACTGAAGCTTTCTTT. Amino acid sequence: CASRFRGITEAFF.

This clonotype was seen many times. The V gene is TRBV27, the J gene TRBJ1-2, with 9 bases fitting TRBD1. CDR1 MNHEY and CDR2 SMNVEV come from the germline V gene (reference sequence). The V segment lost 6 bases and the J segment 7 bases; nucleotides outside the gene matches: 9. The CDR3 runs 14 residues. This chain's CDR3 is CASSLGQGLGGYTF. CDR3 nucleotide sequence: TGTGCCAGCAGCCTGGGACAGGGCTTGGGTGGCTACACCTTC.

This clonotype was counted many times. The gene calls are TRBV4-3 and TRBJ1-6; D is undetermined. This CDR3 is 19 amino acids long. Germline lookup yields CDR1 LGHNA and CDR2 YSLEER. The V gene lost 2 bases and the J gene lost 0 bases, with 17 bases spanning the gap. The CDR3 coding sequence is TGCGCCAGCAGCCAATGGACGGTGGGAGAAAGCTCCTATAATTCACCCCTCCACTTT. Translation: CASSQWTVGESSYNSPLHF.

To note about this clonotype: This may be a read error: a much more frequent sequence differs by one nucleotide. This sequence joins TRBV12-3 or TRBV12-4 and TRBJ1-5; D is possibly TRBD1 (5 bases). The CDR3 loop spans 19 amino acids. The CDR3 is CASSLALRGLAGVNQPQQF. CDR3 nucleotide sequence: TGTGCCAGCAGTTTAGCCCTAAGGGGCCTCGCGGGTGTGAATCAGCCCCAGCAATTT.

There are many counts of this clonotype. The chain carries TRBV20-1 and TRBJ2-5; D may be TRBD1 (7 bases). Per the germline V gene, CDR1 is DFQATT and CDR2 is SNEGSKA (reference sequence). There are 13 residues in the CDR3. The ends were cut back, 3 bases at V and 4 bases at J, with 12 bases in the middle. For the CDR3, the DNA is TGCAGTGCTAGGGAGGGGGCTGTAGAGACCCAGTACTTC. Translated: CSAREGAVETQYF.

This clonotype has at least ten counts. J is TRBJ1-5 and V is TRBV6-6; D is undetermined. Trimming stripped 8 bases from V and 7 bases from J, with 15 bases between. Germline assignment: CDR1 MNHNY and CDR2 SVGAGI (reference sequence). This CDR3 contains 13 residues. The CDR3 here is CASRMGWEQPQHF. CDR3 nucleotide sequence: TGTGCCAGCCGAATGGGATGGGAACAGCCCCAGCATTTT.

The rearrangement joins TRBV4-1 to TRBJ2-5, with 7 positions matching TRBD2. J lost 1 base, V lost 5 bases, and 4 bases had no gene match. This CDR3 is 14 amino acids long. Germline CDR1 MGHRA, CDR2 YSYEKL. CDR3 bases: TGCGCCAGCAGCATTCGGGAGGCCCAAGAGACCCAGTACTTC. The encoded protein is CASSIREAQETQYF.

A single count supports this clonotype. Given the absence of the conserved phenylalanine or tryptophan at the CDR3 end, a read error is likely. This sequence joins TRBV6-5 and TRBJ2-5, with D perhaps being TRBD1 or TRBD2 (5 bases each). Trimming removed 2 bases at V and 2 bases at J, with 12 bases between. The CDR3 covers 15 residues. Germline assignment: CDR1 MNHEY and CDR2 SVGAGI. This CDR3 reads CASSYSRDRQETQYL. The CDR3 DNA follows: TGTGCCAGCAGTTACAGCCGGGACCGTCAAGAGACCCAGTACTTA.

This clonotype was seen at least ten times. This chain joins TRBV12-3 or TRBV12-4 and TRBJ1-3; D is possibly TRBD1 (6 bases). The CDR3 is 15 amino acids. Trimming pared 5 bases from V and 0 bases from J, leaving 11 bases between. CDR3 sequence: CASSPGEGSGNTIYF. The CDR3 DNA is TGTGCCAGCAGTCCAGGGGAGGGCTCTGGAAACACCATATATTTT.

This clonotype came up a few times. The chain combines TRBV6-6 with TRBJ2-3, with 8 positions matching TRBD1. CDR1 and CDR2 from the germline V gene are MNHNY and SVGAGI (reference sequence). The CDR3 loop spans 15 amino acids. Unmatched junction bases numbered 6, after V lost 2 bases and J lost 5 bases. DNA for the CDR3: TGTGCCAGCAGTTACGGCAGGGGGCCGAGAGATACGCAGTATTTT. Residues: CASSYGRGPRDTQYF.

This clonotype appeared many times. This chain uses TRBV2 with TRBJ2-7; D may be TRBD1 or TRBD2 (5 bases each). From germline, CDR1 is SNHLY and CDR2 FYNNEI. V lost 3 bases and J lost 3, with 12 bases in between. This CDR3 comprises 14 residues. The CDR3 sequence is CASSEVGTYYEQYF. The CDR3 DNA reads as TGTGCCAGCAGTGAGGTTGGGACCTACTACGAGCAGTACTTC.

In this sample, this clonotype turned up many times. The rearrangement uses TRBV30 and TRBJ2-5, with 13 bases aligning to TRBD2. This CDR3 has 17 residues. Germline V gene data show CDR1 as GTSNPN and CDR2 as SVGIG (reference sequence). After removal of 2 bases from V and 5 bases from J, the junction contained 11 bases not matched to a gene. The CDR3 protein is CAWSTTSGRALRETQYF. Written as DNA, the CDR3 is TGTGCCTGGAGTACAACTAGCGGGAGGGCCCTCAGGGAGACCCAGTACTTC.